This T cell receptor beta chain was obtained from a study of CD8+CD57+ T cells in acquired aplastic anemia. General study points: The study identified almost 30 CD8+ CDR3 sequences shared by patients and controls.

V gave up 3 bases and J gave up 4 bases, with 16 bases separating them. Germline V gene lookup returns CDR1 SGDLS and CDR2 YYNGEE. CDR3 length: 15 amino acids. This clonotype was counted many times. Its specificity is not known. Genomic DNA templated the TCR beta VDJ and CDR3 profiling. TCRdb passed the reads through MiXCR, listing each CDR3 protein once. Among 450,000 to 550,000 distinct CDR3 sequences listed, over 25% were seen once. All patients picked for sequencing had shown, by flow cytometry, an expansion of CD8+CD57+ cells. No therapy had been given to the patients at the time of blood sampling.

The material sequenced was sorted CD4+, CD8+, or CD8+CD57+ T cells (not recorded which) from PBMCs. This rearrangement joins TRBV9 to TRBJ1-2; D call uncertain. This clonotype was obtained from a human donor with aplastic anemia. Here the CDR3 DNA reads TGTGCCAGCAGCGCCTCCCCGGAGTTAAGCTATGGCTACACCTTC. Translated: CASSASPELSYGYTF.